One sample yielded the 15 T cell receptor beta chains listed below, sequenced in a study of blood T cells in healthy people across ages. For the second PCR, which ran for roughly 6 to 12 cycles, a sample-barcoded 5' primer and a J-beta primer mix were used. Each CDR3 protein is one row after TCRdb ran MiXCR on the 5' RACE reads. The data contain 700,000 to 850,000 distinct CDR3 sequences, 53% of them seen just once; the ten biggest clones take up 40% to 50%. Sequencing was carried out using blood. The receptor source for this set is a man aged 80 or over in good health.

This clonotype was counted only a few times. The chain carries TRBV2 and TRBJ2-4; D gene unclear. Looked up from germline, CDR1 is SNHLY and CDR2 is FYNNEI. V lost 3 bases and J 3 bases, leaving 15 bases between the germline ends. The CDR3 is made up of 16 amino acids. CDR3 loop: CASSDDRSADKNIQYF. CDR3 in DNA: TGTGCCAGCAGTGATGACCGGTCGGCAGACAAAAACATTCAGTACTTC.

This CDR3 reads CSADRGLTGELFF. DNA for the CDR3: TGCAGCGCCGACAGGGGGCTAACCGGGGAGCTGTTTTTT. The V and J genes are TRBV29-1 and TRBJ2-2; 10 bases agree with TRBD1. Trimming cost V 7 bases and J 5 bases; bases outside gene matches: 4. Germline lookup yields CDR1 SQVTM and CDR2 ANQGSEA. The CDR3 consists of 13 residues.

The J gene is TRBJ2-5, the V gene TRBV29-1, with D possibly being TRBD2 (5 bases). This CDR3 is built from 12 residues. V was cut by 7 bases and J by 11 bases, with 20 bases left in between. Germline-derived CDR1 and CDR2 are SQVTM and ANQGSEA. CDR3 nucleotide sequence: TGCAGCGCCCGACCGGAGGTGCATGAGCAGTACTTC. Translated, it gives CSARPEVHEQYF. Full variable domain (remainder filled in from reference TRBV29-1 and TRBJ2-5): SAVISQKPSRDICQRGTSLTIQCQVDSQVTMMFWYRQQPGQSLTLIATANQGSEATYESGFVIDKFPISRPNLTFSTLTVSNMSPEDSSIYLCSARPEVHEQYFGPGTRLLVL.

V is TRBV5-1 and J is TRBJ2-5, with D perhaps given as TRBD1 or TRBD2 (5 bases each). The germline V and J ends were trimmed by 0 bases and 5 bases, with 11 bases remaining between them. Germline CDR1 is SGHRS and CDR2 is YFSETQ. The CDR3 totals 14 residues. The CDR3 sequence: CASSLVPGTETQYF. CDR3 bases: TGCGCCAGCAGCTTGGTCCCAGGGACGGAGACCCAGTACTTC.

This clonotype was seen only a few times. The CDR3 DNA reads TGTGCCAGCAGCGTAGGGGGACAGAACTATGGCTACACCTTC. Residues: CASSVGGQNYGYTF. V usage is TRBV9 and J usage is TRBJ1-2; 7 bases match TRBD1. The CDR3 length is 14 residues. CDR1 and CDR2 (germline): SGDLS, YYNGEE. With 0 bases clipped from V and 2 bases from J, the junction kept 1 base outside the gene matches. Combining the CDR3 with reference TRBV9 and TRBJ1-2 gives the whole variable domain DSGVTQTPKHLITATGQRVTLRCSPRSGDLSVYWYQQSLDQGLQFLIQYYNGEERAKGNILERFSAQQFPDLHSELNLSSLELGDSALYFCASSVGGQNYGYTFGSGTRLTVV.

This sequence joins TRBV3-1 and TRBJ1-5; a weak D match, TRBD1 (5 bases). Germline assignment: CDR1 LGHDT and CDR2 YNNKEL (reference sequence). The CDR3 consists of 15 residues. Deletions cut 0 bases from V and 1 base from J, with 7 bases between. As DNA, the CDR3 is TGTGCCAGCAGCCAAGACGCAGGGAGCAATCAGCCCCAGCATTTT. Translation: CASSQDAGSNQPQHF.

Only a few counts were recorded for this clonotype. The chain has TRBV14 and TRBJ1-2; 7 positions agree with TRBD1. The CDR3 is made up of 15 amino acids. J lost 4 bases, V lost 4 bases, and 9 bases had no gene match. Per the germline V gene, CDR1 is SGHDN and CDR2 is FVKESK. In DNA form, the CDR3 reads TGTGCCAGCAGCCGGGACAGAGCTCCACCCTATGGCTACACCTTC. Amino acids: CASSRDRAPPYGYTF.

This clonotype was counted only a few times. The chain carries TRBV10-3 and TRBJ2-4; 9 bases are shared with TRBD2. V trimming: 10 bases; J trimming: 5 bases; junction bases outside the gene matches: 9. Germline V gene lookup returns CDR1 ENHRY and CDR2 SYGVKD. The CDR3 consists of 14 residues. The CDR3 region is CATSSAGGQNIQYF. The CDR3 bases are TGTGCCACCTCGAGCGCGGGAGGGCAAAACATTCAGTACTTC.

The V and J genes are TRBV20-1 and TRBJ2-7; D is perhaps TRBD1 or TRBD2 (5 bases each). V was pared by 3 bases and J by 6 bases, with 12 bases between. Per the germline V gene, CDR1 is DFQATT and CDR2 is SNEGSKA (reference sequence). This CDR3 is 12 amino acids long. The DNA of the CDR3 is TGCAGTGCTAGCGGGGCAGCGGCCGAGCAGTACTTC. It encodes CSASGAAAEQYF.

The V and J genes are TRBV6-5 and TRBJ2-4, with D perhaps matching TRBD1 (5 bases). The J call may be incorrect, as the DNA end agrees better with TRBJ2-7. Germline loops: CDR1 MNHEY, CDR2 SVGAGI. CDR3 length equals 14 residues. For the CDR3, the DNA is TGTGCCAGCAGTTACGGCCAGGGAAGTGCCGAGCAGTACTTC. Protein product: CASSYGQGSAEQYF.

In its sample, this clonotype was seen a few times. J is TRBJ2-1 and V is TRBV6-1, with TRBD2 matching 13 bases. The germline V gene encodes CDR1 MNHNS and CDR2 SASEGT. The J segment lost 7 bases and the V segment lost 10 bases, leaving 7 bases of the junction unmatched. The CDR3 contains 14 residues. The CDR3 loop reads CATWTSGSQNEQFF. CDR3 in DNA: TGTGCCACCTGGACTAGCGGGAGTCAAAATGAGCAGTTCTTC.

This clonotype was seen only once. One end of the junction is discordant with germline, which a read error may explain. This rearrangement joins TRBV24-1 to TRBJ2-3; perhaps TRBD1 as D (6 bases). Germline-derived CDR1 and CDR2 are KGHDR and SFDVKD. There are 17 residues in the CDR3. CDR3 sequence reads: CATSEGPTMGWTDTLYF. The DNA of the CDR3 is TGTGCCACCAGTGAGGGTCCCACCATGGGTTGGACAGATACGCTGTATTTT.

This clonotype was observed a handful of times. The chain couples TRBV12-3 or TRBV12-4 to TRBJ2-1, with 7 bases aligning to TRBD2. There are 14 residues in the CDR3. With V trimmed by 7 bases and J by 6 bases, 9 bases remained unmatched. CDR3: CASMSLARGNEQFF. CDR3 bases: TGTGCCAGCATGTCACTAGCGAGAGGCAATGAGCAGTTCTTC.

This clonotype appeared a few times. CDR3 bases: TGCGCCAGCAGTGAGTCTCGGATCACCTACGAGCAGTACTTC. It is translated as CASSESRITYEQYF. The gene calls are TRBV10-1 and TRBJ2-7; unclear D gene. Germline CDR1 reads WNHNN; CDR2 reads SYGVQD (reference sequence). CDR3 length equals 14 residues. Trimming pared 0 bases from V and 2 bases from J, leaving 8 bases between.

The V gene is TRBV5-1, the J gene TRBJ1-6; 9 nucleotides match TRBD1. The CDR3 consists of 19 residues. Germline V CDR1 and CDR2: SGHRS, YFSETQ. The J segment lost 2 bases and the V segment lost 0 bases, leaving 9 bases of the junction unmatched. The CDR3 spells CASSLEGTGIRTYNSPLHF. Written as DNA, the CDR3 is TGCGCCAGCAGCTTGGAAGGGACAGGGATTCGTACCTATAATTCACCCCTCCACTTT.